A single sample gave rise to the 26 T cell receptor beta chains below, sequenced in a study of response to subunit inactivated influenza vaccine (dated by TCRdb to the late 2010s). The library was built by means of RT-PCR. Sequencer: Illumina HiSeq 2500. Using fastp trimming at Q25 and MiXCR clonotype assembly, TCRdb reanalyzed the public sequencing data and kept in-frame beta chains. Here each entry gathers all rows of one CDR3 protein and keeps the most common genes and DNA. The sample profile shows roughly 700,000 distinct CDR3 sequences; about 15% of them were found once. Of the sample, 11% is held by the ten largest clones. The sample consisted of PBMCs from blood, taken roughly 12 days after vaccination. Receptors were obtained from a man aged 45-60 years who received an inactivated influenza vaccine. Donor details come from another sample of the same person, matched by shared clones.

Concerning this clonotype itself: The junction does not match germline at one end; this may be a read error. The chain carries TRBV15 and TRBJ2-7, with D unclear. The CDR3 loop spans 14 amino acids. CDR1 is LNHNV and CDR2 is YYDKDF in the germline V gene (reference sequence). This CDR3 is CATGFGSSSYDQYF. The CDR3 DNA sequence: TGTGCCACCGGCTTCGGGTCGAGCTCCTACGACCAGTACTTC. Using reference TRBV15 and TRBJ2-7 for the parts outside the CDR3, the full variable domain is DAMVIQNPRYQVTQFGKPVTLSCSQTLNHNVMYWYQQKSSQAPKLLFHYYDKDFNNEADTPDNFQSRRPNTSFCFLDIRSPGLGDTAMYLCATGFGSSSYDQYFGPGTRLTVT.

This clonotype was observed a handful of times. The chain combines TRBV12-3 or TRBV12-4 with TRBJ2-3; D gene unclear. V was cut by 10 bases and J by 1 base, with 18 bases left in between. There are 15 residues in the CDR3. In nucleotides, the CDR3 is TGTGCCACCACCAGGTTACAACTTCGCACAGATACGCAGTATTTT. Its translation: CATTRLQLRTDTQYF.

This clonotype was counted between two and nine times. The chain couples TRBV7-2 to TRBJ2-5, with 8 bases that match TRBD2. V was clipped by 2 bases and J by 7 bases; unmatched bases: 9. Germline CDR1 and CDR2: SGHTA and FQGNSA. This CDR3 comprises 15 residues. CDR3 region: CASSLSGGTRGTQYF. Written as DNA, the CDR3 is TGTGCCAGCAGCTTATCTGGCGGGACTAGGGGGACCCAGTACTTC.

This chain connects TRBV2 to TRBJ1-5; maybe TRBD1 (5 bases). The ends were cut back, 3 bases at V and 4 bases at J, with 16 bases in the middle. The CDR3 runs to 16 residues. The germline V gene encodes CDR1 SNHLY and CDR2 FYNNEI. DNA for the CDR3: TGTGCCAGCAGTGATATGGGCAGGGAGGGGAATCAGCCCCAGCATTTT. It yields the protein CASSDMGREGNQPQHF. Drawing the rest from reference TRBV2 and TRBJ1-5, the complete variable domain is EPEVTQTPSHQVTQMGQEVILRCVPISNHLYFYWYRQILGQKVEFLVSFYNNEISEKSEIFDDQFSVERPDGSNFTLKIRSTKLEDSAMYFCASSDMGREGNQPQHFGDGTRLSIL.

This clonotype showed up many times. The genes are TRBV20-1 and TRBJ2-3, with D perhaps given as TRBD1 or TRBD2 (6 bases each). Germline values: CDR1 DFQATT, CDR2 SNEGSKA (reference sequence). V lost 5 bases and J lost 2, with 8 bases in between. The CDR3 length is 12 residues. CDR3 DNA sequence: TGCAGTGCTCGGGGGCACACAGATACGCAGTATTTT. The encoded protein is CSARGHTDTQYF.

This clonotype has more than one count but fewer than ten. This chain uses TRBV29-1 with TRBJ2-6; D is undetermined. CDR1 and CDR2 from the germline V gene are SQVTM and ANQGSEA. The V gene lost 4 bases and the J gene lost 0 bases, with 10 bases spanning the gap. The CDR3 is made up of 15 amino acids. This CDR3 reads CSVVLQSSGANVLTF. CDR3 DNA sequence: TGCAGCGTTGTATTACAGAGCTCTGGGGCCAACGTCCTGACTTTC.

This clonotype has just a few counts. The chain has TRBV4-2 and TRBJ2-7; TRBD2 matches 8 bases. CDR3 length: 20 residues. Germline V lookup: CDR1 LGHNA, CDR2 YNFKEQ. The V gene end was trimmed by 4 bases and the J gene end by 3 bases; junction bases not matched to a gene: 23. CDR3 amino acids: CASSRGDSDWGLAGNYEQYF. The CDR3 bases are TGTGCCAGCAGCCGGGGAGACTCGGACTGGGGGCTAGCGGGTAACTACGAGCAGTACTTC.

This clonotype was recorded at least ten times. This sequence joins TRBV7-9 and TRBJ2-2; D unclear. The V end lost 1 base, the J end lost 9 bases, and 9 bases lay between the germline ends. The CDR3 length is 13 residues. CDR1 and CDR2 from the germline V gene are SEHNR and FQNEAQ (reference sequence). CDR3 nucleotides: TGTGCCAGCAGCTTAGATGACATTCGGGAGCTGTTTTTT. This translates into CASSLDDIRELFF. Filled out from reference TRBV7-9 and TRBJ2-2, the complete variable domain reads DTGVSQNPRHKITKRGQNVTFRCDPISEHNRLYWYRQTLGQGPEFLTYFQNEAQLEKSRLLSDRFSAERPKGSFSTLEIQRTEQGDSAMYLCASSLDDIRELFFGEGSRLTVL.

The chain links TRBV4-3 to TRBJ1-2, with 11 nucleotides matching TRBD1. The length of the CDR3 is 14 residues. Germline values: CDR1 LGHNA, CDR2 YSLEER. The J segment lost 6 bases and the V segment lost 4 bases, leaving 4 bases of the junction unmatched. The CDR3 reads CASSRGTGGNGYTF. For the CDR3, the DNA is TGCGCCAGCAGCCGGGGGACAGGGGGGAATGGCTACACCTTC.

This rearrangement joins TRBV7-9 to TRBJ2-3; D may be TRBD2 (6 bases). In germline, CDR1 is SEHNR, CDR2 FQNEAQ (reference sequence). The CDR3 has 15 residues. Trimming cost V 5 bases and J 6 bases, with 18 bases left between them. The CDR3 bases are TGTGCCAGCAGCCCGGGACTTCTTCTTAGGGATACGCAGTATTTT. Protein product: CASSPGLLLRDTQYF.

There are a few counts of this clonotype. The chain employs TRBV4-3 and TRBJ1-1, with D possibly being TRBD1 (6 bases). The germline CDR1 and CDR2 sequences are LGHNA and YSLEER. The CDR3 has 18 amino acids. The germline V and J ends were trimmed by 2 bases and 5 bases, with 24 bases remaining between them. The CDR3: CASSQKTWTLQGSTEAFF. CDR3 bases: TGCGCCAGCAGCCAAAAAACTTGGACCCTACAGGGCTCGACTGAAGCTTTCTTT.

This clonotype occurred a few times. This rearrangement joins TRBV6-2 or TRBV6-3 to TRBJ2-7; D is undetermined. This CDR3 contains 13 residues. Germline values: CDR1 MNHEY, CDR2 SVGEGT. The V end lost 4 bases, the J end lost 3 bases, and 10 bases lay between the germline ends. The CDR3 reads CASSSVTFYEQYF. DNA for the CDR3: TGTGCCAGCAGTTCCGTTACGTTCTACGAGCAGTACTTC.

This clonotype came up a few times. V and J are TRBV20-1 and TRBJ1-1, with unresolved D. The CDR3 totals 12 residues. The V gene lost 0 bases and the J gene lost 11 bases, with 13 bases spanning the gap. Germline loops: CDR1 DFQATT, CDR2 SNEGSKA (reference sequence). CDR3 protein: CSARDPAVGAFF. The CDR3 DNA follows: TGCAGTGCTAGAGATCCCGCCGTAGGGGCTTTCTTT.

The CDR3 nucleotides read TGTGCCAGCAGCGAGGCAGGGGGGCAAGAGACCCAGTACTTC. Translating gives CASSEAGGQETQYF. This sequence joins TRBV11-2 and TRBJ2-5; possibly TRBD1 for D (7 bases). The V end was cut by 5 bases, the J end by 2 bases, with 12 bases between. The germline V gene has CDR1 SGHAT and CDR2 FQNNGV. The CDR3 totals 14 residues. The whole variable domain, remainder taken from reference TRBV11-2 and TRBJ2-5, is EAGVAQSPRYKIIEKRQSVAFWCNPISGHATLYWYQQILGQGPKLLIQFQNNGVVDDSQLPKDRFSAERLKGVDSTLKIQPAKLEDSAVYLCASSEAGGQETQYFGPGTRLLVL.

The CDR3: CASSWTGTTGLAGYTF. CDR3 DNA sequence: TGTGCCAGCAGTTGGACTGGAACCACAGGGTTGGCTGGCTACACCTTC. The genes are TRBV27 and TRBJ1-2, with a weak D call TRBD1 (6 bases). The CDR3 sequence is 16 residues long. V gave up 4 bases and J gave up 7 bases, with 22 bases separating them. Germline V gives CDR1 MNHEY, CDR2 SMNVEV (reference sequence).

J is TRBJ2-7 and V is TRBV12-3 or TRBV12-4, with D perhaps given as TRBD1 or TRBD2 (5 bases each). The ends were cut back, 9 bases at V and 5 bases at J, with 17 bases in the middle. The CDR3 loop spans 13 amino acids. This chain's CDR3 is CASPGPRDDEQYF. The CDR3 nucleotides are TGTGCCAGTCCGGGCCCCAGGGACGACGAGCAGTACTTC.

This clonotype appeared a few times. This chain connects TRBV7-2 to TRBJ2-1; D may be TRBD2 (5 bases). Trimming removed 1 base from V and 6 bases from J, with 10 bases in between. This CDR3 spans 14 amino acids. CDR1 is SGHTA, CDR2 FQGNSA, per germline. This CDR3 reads CASSLVPAVNEQFF. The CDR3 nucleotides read TGTGCCAGCAGCTTAGTGCCAGCGGTCAATGAGCAGTTCTTC.

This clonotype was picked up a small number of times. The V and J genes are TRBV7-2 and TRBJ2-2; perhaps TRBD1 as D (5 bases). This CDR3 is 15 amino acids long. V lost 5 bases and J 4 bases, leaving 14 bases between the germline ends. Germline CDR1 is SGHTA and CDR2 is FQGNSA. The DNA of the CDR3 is TGTGCCAGCAGCCCGTTCCAGGGTTTCACCGGGGAGCTGTTTTTT. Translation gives CASSPFQGFTGELFF.

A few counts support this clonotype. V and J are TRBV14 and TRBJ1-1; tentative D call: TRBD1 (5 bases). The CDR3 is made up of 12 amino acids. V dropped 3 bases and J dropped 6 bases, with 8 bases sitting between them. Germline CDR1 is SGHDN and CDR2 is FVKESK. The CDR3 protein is CASSQGPPEAFF. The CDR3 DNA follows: TGTGCCAGCAGCCAGGGACCGCCTGAAGCTTTCTTT.

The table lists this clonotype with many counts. As DNA, the CDR3 is TGCGCCAGCAGCCAAGATTTCAGGGACTACCAAGAGACCCAGTACTTC. Translation gives CASSQDFRDYQETQYF. The chain combines TRBV4-3 with TRBJ2-5, with D tentatively TRBD2 (6 bases). The CDR3 totals 16 residues. From germline, CDR1 is LGHNA and CDR2 YSLEER. The V and J ends lost 0 bases and 0 bases respectively, with 11 bases between them.

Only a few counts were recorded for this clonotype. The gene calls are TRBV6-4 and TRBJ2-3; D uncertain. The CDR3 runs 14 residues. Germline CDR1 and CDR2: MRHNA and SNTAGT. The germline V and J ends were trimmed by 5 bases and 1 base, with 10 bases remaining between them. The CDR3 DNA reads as TGTGCCAGCAGTAAAACCCACGGCACAGATACGCAGTATTTT. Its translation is CASSKTHGTDTQYF.

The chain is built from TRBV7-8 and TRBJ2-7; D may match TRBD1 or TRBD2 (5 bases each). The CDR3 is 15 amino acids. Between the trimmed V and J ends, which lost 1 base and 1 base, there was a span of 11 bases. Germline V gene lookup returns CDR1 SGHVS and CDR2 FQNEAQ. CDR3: CASSLVRDASYEQYF. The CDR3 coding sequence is TGTGCCAGCAGCTTAGTCAGGGACGCATCCTACGAGCAGTACTTC.

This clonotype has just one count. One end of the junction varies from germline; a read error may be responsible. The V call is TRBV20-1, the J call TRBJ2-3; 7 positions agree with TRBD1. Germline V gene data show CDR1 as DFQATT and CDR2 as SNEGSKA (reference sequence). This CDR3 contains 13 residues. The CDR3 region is CSERDSSTDSQYF. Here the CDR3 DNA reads TGCAGTGAGAGGGACAGCTCCACAGATTCGCAGTATTTT.

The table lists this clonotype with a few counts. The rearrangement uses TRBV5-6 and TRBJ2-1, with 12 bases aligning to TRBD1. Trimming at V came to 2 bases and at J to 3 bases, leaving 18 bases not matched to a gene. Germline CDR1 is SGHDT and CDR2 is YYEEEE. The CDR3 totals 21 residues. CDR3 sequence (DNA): TGTGCCAGCAGCTTTTCCGGCGCCGGGACAGGGGGCTCTCTCTACTACAATGAGCAGTTCTTC. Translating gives CASSFSGAGTGGSLYYNEQFF.

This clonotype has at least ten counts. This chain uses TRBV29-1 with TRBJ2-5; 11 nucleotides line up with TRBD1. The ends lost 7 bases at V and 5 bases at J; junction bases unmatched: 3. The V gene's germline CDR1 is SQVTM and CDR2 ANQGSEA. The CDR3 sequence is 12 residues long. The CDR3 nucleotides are TGCAGCGCCGGGACAGGGGGTGAGACCCAGTACTTC. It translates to CSAGTGGETQYF.

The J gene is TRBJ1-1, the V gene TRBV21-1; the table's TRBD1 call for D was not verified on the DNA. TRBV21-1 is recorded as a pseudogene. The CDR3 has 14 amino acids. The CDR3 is CASSIRDRNTEAFF. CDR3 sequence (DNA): TGTGCCAGCAGCATCCGAGACAGAAACACTGAAGCTTTCTTT.